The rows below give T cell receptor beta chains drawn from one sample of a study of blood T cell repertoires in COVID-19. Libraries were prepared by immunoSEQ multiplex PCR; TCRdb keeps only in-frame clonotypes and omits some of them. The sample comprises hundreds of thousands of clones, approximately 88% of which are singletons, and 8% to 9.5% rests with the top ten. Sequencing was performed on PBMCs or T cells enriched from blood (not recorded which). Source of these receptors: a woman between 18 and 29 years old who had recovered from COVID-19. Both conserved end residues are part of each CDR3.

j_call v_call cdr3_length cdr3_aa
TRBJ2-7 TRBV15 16 CATSRARSQITYEQYF
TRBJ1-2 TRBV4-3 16 CASSHGPGQGLSGYTF
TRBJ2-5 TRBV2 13 CASSEGLGETQYF
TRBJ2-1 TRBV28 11 CASSFDLLEFF
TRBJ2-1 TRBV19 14 CASSGASSYNEQFF
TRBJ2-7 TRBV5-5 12 CASSWTGDEQYF
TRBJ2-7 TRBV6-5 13 CASSRDTLYEQYF
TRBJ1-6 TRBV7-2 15 CASSYRTGVNSPLHF
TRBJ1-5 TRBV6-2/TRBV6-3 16 CASSPRTGGYNQPQHF
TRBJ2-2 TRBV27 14 CASSFIANTGELFF
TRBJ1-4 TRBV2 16 CASRGFYRGADEKLFF
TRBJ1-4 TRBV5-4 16 CASSSGQGGSNEKLFF
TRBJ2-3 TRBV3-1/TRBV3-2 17 CASSLGNWRGRADTQYF
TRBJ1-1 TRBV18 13 CASSPPWGGEAFF
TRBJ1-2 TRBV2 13 CATQAGGRYGYTF
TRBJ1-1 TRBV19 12 CASRSTGAVAFF
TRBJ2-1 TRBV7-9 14 CASSFPRLDNEQFF
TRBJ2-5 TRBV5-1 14 CASSVTSVGETQYF
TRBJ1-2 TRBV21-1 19 CASTQWGQGFSFYYAGYTF
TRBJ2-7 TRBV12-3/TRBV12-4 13 CASRGAQAYEQYF
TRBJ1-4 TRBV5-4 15 CASSLWDRSPEKLFF
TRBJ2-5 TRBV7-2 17 CASSLVFQRGPQETQYF
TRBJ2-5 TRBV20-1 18 CSASGLAGEGHQGETQYF
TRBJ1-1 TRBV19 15 CASSMDRAYGTEAFF
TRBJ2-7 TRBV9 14 CASSSGQGAYEQYF
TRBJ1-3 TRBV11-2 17 CASTPWDRGPSGNTIYF
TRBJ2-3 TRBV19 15 CASSRQGFSTDTQYF
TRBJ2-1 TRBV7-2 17 CASSSGRLAGSYNEQFF
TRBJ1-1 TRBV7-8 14 CASSPHGGDDEAFF
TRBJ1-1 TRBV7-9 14 CASSLGQGFTEAFF
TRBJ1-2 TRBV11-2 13 CASSLEGYYGYTF
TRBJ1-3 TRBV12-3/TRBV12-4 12 CASSFNGNTIYF
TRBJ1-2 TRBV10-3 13 CAISESMEAGYTF